These 3 T cell receptor beta chains were all obtained from the same sample, sequenced in a study of control samples from healthy donors and cancer patients (dated by TCRdb to about 2020). The library was generated by the immunoSEQ multiplex PCR assay. TCRdb stores this immuneACCESS table with in-frame sequences only. Part of the clones is absent; in the studies checked, under half of the shortfall reflects unresolved V genes, and no reason is known for the rest. The sample profile shows 150,000 to 200,000 clones; roughly 95% of them were found once. 4.1% of the sample belongs to the ten largest clones. The material sequenced was blood. The receptors were sampled from an older woman in good health.

This chain uses TRBV3-1 (or the pseudogene TRBV3-2) with TRBJ1-1, with D unresolved. The CDR3 extends over 14 amino acids. Trimming removed 4 bases at V and 0 bases at J, with 9 bases between. Germline V gene sequence: CDR1 LGHDT, CDR2 YNNKEL (reference sequence). CDR3 sequence (DNA): TGTGCCAGCAGCCCCCTGACGGTGAACACTGAAGCTTTCTTT. Its translation is CASSPLTVNTEAFF.

This rearrangement joins TRBV2 to TRBJ2-2; D perhaps matches TRBD1 (6 bases). V gave up 4 bases and J gave up 6 bases, with 12 bases separating them. The germline V gene has CDR1 SNHLY and CDR2 FYNNEI. The length of the CDR3 is 14 residues. The CDR3 region has the DNA TGTGCCAGCAGTGCCCGACAGGTCTCCGGGGAGCTGTTTTTT. It yields the protein CASSARQVSGELFF. The full variable domain, completed using reference TRBV2 and TRBJ2-2, is EPEVTQTPSHQVTQMGQEVILRCVPISNHLYFYWYRQILGQKVEFLVSFYNNEISEKSEIFDDQFSVERPDGSNFTLKIRSTKLEDSAMYFCASSARQVSGELFFGEGSRLTVL.

The rearrangement joins TRBV19 to TRBJ2-7, with D possibly being TRBD1 (6 bases). Trimming stripped 1 base from V and 2 bases from J, with 12 bases between. Looked up from germline, CDR1 is LNHDA and CDR2 is SQIVND (reference sequence). The CDR3 has 15 residues. CDR3 loop: CASSIGTGRPYEQYF. CDR3 bases: TGTGCCAGTAGTATAGGCACAGGGCGCCCCTACGAGCAGTACTTC.